The 8 T cell receptor beta chains presented below share a single source sample, sequenced in a study of cytomegalovirus exposure and HLA in healthy donors. Produced via immunoSEQ multiplex PCR; TCRdb's table is partial and in-frame only. This sample yields about 270,000 clones, of which about 86% are seen a single time; approximately 1% belongs to the top ten. The sequenced sample consisted of PBMCs. The receptors were gathered from a woman in her late teens or twenties in good health and CMV-seronegative.

J is TRBJ2-7 and V is TRBV11-1; 11 positions match TRBD2. The CDR3 length is 16 residues. CDR1 and CDR2 (germline): SGHAT, FQDESV (reference sequence). The junction had 6 bases not matched to a gene; V was cut back by 5 bases and J by 0 bases. The CDR3 spells CASSLLGLADSYEQYF. Here the CDR3 DNA reads TGTGCCAGCAGCCTTCTGGGACTAGCGGACTCCTACGAGCAGTACTTC.

This clone was seen once. The chain recombines TRBV7-3 with TRBJ2-1; D possibly corresponds to TRBD2 (6 bases). The germline V gene encodes CDR1 SGHTA and CDR2 FQGTGA. V was cut by 1 base and J by 0 bases, with 7 bases left in between. The CDR3 has 15 amino acids. The CDR3 bases are TGTGCCAGCAGCTTAAGAGCGGGCTCCTACAATGAGCAGTTCTTC. Translation gives CASSLRAGSYNEQFF.

This rearrangement joins TRBV7-6 to TRBJ2-3; no reliable D call. V lost 2 bases to trimming and J lost 0 bases, with 3 bases between them. The CDR3 consists of 13 residues. Germline V lookup: CDR1 SGHVS, CDR2 FNYEAQ. The CDR3 loop reads CASSLQSTDTQYF. In DNA form, the CDR3 reads TGTGCCAGCAGCTTACAGAGCACAGATACGCAGTATTTT.

The chain recombines TRBV27 with TRBJ2-5; D gene unclear. The V gene lost 7 bases and the J gene lost 5 bases, with 8 bases spanning the gap. This CDR3 spans 11 amino acids. CDR1 and CDR2 (germline): MNHEY, SMNVEV (reference sequence). CDR3 residues: CASNNGETQYF. CDR3 nucleotide sequence: TGTGCCAGCAACAACGGGGAGACCCAGTACTTC.

The chain carries TRBV5-6 and TRBJ1-5, with TRBD1 as a possible D gene (6 bases). V lost 6 bases and J 3 bases, leaving 13 bases between the germline ends. Germline loops: CDR1 SGHDT, CDR2 YYEEEE. The CDR3 sequence is 14 residues long. The CDR3 DNA follows: TGTGCCAGCACTCTATACAGGGCCAATCAGCCCCAGCATTTT. Protein sequence: CASTLYRANQPQHF.

The chain links TRBV7-9 to TRBJ1-1; D gene ambiguous. Per germline, CDR1 SEHNR and CDR2 FQNEAQ (reference sequence). This CDR3 contains 14 residues. V was shortened by 5 bases and J by 10 bases, with 20 bases between the two germline ends. The CDR3 protein is CASSPMSPEHGAFF. Written as DNA, the CDR3 is TGTGCCAGCAGCCCCATGTCTCCAGAACATGGAGCTTTCTTT.

V usage is TRBV5-6 and J usage is TRBJ1-1; D is undetermined. The germline CDR1 and CDR2 sequences are SGHDT and YYEEEE. V lost 5 bases and J lost 5, with 10 bases in between. CDR3 length equals 12 residues. CDR3 sequence: CASSQLETEAFF. CDR3 DNA sequence: TGTGCCAGCAGTCAATTGGAGACTGAAGCTTTCTTT. The variable domain in full, with the rest retrieved from reference TRBV5-6 and TRBJ1-1, is DAGVTQSPTHLIKTRGQQVTLRCSPKSGHDTVSWYQQALGQGPQFIFQYYEEEERQRGNFPDRFSGHQFPNYSSELNVNALLLGDSALYLCASSQLETEAFFGQGTRLTVV.

This clone showed up just once. The chain has TRBV2 and TRBJ2-5; maybe TRBD2 (5 bases). V was shortened by 6 bases and J by 0 bases, with 11 bases between the two germline ends. Germline CDR1 SNHLY, CDR2 FYNNEI. The CDR3 length is 14 residues. This CDR3 is CASSVSGYQETQYF. The CDR3 nucleotides are TGTGCCAGCAGCGTCTCGGGGTACCAAGAGACCCAGTACTTC.